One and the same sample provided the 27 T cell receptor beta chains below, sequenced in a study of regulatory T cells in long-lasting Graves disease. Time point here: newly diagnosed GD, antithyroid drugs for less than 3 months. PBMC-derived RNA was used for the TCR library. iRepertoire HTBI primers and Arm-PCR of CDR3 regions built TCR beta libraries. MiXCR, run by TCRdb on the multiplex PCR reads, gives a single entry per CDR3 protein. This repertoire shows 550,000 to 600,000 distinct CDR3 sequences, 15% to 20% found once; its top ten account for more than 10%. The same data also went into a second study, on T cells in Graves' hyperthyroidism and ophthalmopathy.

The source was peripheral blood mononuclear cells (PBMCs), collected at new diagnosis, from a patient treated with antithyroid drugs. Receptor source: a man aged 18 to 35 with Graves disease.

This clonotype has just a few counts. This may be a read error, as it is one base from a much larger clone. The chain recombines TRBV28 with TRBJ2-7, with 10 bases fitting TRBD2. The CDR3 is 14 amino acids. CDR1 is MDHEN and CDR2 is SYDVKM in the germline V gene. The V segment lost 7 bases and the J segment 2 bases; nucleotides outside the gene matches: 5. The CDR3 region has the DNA TGTGCCAGCAAATCCGGGACTAGCGCCTACGAGCAGTACTTC. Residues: CASKSGTSAYEQYF.

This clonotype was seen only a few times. CDR3 amino acids: CASSQRDSGSYEQYF. In nucleotides, the CDR3 is TGTGCCAGCTCTCAGCGGGATAGTGGGTCCTACGAGCAGTACTTC. This chain connects TRBV7-2 to TRBJ2-7, with 7 bases lining up with TRBD2. The CDR3 contains 15 residues. Germline CDR1 SGHTA, CDR2 FQGNSA. V lost 8 bases to trimming and J lost 1 base; unmatched junction nucleotides: 11.

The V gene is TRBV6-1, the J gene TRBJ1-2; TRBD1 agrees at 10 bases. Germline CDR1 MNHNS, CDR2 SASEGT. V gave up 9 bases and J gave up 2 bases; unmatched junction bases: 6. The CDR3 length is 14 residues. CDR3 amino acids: CAREGGQGNYGYTF. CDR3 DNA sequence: TGTGCCAGGGAAGGGGGACAGGGGAACTATGGCTACACCTTC.

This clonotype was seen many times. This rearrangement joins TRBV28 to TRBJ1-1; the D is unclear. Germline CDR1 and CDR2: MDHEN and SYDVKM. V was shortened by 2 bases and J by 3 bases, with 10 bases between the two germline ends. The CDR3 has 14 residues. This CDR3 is CASSLGIGYTEAFF. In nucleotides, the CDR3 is TGTGCCAGCAGTTTAGGGATCGGGTACACTGAAGCTTTCTTT.

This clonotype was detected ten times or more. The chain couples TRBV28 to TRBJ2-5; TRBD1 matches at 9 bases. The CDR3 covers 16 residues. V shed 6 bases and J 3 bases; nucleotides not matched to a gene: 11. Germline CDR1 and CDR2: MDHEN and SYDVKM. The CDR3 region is CASRSPPWTGEETQYF. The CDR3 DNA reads TGTGCCAGCAGATCCCCCCCTTGGACAGGGGAAGAGACCCAGTACTTC.

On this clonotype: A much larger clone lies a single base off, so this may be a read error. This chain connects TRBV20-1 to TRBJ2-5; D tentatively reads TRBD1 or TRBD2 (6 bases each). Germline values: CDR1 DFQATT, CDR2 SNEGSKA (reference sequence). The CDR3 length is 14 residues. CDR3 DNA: TGCAGTGCTAGTACGGGACTGGGACAAGAGATCCAGTACTTC. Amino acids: CSASTGLGQEIQYF.

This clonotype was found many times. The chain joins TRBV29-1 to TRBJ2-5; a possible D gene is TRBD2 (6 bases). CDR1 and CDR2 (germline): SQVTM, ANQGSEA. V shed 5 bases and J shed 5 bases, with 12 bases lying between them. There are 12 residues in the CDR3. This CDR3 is CSVIGTRETQYF. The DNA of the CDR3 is TGCAGCGTTATAGGGACTCGGGAGACCCAGTACTTC.

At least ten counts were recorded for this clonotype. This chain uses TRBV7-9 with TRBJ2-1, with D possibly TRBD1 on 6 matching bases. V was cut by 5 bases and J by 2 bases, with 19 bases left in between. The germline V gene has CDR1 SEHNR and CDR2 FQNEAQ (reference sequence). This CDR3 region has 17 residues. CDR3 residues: CASSRRTALSAYNEQFF. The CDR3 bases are TGTGCCAGCAGCCGTAGGACAGCACTATCTGCCTACAATGAGCAGTTCTTC.

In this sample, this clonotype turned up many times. CDR3: CASSYSAATYEQYF. The CDR3, as DNA: TGTGCCAGCAGTTACTCGGCTGCAACCTACGAGCAGTACTTC. The chain is built from TRBV6-5 and TRBJ2-7; no definite D call. This CDR3 is built from 14 residues. Trimming pared 0 bases from V and 2 bases from J, leaving 8 bases between. Germline CDR1 reads MNHEY; CDR2 reads SVGAGI.

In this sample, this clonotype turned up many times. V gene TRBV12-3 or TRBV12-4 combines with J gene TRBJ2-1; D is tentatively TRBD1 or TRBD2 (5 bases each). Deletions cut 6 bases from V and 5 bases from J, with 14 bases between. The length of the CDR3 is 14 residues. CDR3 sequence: CASSPPGPNNEQFF. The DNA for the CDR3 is TGTGCCAGCAGCCCCCCGGGGCCAAACAATGAGCAGTTCTTC.

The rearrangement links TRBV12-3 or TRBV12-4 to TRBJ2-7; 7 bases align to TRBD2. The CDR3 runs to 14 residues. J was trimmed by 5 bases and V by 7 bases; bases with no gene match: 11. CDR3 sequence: CASILGGGWNEQYF. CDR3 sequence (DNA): TGTGCCAGCATCCTCGGGGGAGGGTGGAACGAGCAGTACTTC.

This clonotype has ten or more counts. The CDR3 here is CASSDGQTMGQPQHF. The CDR3, as DNA: TGTGCCAGCAGTGATGGACAGACCATGGGTCAGCCCCAGCATTTT. The chain has TRBV2 and TRBJ1-5; D might be TRBD1 (6 bases). The V gene lost 3 bases and the J gene lost 6 bases, with 15 bases spanning the gap. This CDR3 has 15 amino acids. From germline, CDR1 is SNHLY and CDR2 FYNNEI.

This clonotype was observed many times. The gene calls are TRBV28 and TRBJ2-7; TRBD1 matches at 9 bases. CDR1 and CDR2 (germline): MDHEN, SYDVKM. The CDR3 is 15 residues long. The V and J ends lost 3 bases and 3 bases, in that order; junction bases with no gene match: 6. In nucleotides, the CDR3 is TGTGCCAGCAGTTTGAGTGGACAGGGGAACTACGAGCAGTACTTC. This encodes CASSLSGQGNYEQYF. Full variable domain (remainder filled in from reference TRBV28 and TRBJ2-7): DVKVTQSSRYLVKRTGEKVFLECVQDMDHENMFWYRQDPGLGLRLIYFSYDVKMKEKGDIPEGYSVSREKKERFSLILESASTNQTSMYLCASSLSGQGNYEQYFGPGTRLTVT.

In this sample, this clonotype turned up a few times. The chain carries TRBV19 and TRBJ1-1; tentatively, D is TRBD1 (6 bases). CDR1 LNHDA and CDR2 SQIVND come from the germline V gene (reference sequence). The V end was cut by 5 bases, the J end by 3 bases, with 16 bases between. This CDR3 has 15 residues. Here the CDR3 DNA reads TGTGCCAGTAGTGGGGGCCCAGGGAGGGACACTGAAGCTTTCTTT. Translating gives CASSGGPGRDTEAFF.

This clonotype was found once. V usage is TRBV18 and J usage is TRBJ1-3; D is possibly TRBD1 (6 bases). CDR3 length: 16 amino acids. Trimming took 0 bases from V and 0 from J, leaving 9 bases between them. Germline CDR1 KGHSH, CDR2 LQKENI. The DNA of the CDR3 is TGTGCCAGCTCACCACCCGGGACAAGCTCTGGAAACACCATATATTTT. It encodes CASSPPGTSSGNTIYF.

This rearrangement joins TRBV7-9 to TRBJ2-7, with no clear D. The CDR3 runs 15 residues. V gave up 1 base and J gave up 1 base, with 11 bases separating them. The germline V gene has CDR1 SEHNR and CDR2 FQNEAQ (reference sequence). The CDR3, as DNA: TGTGCCAGCAGCTTAGGGAGTATGGCGTCCTACGAGCAGTACTTC. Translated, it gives CASSLGSMASYEQYF.

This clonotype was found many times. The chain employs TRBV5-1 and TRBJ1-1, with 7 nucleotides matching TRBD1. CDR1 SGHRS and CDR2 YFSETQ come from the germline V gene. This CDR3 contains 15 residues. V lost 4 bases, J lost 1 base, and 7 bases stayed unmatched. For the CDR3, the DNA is TGCGCCAGCAGCGGACTGGGACAGAAGAACACTGAAGCTTTCTTT. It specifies CASSGLGQKNTEAFF.

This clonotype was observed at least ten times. The DNA of the CDR3 is TGTGCCAGCACCTTGGACAGGCCGACGCAGTATTTT. The encoded protein is CASTLDRPTQYF. This chain uses TRBV11-2 with TRBJ2-3; TRBD1 matches at 7 bases. Per germline, CDR1 SGHAT and CDR2 FQNNGV. CDR3 length: 12 residues. After removal of 7 bases from V and 9 bases from J, the junction contained 7 bases not matched to a gene.

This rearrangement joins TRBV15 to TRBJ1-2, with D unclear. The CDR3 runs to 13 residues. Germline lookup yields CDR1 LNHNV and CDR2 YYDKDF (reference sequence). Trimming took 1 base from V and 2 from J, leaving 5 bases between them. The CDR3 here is CATSRGQNYGYTF. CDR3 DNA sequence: TGTGCCACCAGCAGAGGCCAGAACTATGGCTACACCTTC.

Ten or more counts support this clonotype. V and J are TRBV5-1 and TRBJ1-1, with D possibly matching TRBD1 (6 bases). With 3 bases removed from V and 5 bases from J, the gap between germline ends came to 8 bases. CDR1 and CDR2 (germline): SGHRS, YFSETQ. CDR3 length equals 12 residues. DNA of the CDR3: TGCGCCAGCAGCTCTGGACAGACTGAAGCTTTCTTT. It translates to CASSSGQTEAFF. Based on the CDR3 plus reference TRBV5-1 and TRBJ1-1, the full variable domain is KAGVTQTPRYLIKTRGQQVTLSCSPISGHRSVSWYQQTPGQGLQFLFEYFSETQRNKGNFPGRFSGRQFSNSRSEMNVSTLELGDSALYLCASSSGQTEAFFGQGTRLTVV.

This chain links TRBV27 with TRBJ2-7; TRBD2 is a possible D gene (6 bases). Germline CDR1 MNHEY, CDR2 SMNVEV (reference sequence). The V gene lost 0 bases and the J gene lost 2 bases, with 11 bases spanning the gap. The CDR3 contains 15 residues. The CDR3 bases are TGTGCCAGCAGTTTATCCGCGGGGCCCCCCTACGAGCAGTACTTC. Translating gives CASSLSAGPPYEQYF.

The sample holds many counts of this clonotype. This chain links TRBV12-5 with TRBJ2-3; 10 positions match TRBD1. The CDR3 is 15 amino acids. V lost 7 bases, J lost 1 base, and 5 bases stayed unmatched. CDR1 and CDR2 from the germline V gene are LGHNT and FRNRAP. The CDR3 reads CASASGTGGTDTQYF. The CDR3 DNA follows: TGTGCTAGTGCATCCGGGACAGGGGGCACAGATACGCAGTATTTT.

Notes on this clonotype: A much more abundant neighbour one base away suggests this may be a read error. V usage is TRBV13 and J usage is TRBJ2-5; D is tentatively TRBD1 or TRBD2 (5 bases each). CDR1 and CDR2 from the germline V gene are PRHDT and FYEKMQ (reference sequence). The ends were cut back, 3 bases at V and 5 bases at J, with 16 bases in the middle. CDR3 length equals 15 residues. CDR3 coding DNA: TGTGCCAGCAGCTTCCGGGGCATTCGACGGGAGACCCAGTACTTC. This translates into CASSFRGIRRETQYF.

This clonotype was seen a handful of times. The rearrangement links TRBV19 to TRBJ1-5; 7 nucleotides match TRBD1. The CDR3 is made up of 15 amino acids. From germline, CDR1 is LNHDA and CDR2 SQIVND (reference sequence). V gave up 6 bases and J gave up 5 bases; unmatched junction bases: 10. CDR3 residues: CASSRQGGRDQPQHF. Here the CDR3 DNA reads TGTGCCAGTAGCCGACAGGGAGGGAGAGATCAGCCCCAGCATTTT. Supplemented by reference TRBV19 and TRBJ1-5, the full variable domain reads DGGITQSPKYLFRKEGQNVTLSCEQNLNHDAMYWYRQDPGQGLRLIYYSQIVNDFQKGDIAEGYSVSREKKESFPLTVTSAQKNPTAFYLCASSRQGGRDQPQHFGDGTRLSIL.

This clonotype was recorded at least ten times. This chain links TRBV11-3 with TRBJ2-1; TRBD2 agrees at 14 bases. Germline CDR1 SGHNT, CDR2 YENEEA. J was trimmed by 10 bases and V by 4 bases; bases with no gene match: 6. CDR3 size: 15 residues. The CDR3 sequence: CASSSGTSGSGEQFF. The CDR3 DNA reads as TGTGCCAGCAGCTCGGGGACTAGCGGGAGTGGGGAGCAGTTCTTC.

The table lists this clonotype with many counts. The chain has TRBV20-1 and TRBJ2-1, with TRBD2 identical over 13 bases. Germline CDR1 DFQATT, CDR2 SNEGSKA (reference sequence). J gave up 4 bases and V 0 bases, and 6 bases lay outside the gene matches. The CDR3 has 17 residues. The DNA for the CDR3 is TGCAGTGCTAGAGATACTAGCGGGAGGGCCTCGTACAATGAGCAGTTCTTC. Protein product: CSARDTSGRASYNEQFF.

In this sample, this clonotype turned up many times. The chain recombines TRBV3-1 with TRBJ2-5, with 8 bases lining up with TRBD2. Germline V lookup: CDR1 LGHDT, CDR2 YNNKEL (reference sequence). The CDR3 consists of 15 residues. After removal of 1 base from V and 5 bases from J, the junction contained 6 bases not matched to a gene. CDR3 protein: CASSQVSGGMETQYF. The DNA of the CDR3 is TGTGCCAGCAGCCAAGTAAGCGGGGGAATGGAGACCCAGTACTTC.